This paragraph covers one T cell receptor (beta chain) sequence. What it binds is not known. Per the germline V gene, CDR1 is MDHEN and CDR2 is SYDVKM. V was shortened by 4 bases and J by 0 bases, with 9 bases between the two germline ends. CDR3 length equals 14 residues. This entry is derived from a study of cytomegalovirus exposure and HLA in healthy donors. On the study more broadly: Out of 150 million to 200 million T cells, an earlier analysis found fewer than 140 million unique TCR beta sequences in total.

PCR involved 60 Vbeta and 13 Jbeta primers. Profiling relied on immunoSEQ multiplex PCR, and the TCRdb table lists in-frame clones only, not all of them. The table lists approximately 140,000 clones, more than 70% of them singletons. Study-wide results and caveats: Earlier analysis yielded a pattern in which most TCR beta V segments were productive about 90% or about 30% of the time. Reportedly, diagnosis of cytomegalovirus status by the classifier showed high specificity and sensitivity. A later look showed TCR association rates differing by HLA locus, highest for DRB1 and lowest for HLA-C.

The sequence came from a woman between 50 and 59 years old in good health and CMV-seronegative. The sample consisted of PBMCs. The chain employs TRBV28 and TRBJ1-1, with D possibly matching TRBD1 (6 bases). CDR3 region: CASSSGDMNTEAFF. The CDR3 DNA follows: TGTGCCAGCAGTTCAGGGGACATGAACACTGAAGCTTTCTTT.